This passage covers 19 T cell receptor beta chains from one sample sequenced in a study of blood T cell repertoires in COVID-19. The table came from immunoSEQ multiplex PCR; TCRdb's copy has only in-frame clones and leaves some out. The table lists roughly 82,000 clones, roughly 78% of them singletons, with 10% in the top ten. The sequencing input was peripheral blood. The receptors originated from a man aged 55 to 69 with acute or convalescent COVID-19.

The CDR3 region is CASSIPGQTLHF. Here the CDR3 DNA reads TGTGCCAGCAGCATACCGGGACAGACCCTCCACTTT. The chain combines TRBV5-8 with TRBJ1-6; 7 bases map to TRBD1. The CDR3 contains 12 residues. V lost 4 bases, J lost 14 bases, and 6 bases stayed unmatched. CDR1 and CDR2 from the germline V gene are SGHTS and YDEGEE.

This clone was found once. This chain links TRBV18 with TRBJ2-7; a weak D match, TRBD1 (5 bases). The germline V gene has CDR1 KGHSH and CDR2 LQKENI. V lost 2 bases and J lost 5, with 16 bases in between. The length of the CDR3 is 15 residues. CDR3 residues: CASSPGASWLDEQYF. The CDR3 coding sequence is TGTGCCAGCTCACCAGGGGCTAGTTGGTTGGACGAGCAGTACTTC.

The CDR3 here is CASEGSTNEKLFF. DNA for the CDR3: TGTGCCAGCGAGGGCTCAACTAATGAAAAACTGTTTTTT. The chain couples TRBV28 to TRBJ1-4, with no clear D. Trimming left V 8 bases short and J 0 bases short, with 7 bases between. This CDR3 has 13 amino acids. Germline V gene data show CDR1 as MDHEN and CDR2 as SYDVKM.

This chain links TRBV7-9 with TRBJ1-3; D is ambiguous. Trimming pared 5 bases from V and 0 bases from J, leaving 5 bases between. Germline CDR1 is SEHNR and CDR2 is FQNEAQ (reference sequence). The length of the CDR3 is 13 residues. CDR3 nucleotides: TGTGCCAGCAGCCGAGACTCTGGAAACACCATATATTTT. Translation gives CASSRDSGNTIYF.

J is TRBJ2-2 and V is TRBV2, with TRBD1 as a possible D gene (6 bases). V dropped 7 bases and J dropped 4 bases, with 19 bases sitting between them. Germline CDR1 SNHLY, CDR2 FYNNEI. The CDR3 is 16 amino acids. The CDR3 region is CASNIQTGFVTGELFF. For the CDR3, the DNA is TGTGCCAGCAACATTCAAACAGGGTTTGTCACCGGGGAGCTGTTTTTT.

This clone was detected only once. The chain couples TRBV15 to TRBJ1-3, with D possibly TRBD1 on 6 matching bases. Germline CDR1 reads LNHNV; CDR2 reads YYDKDF (reference sequence). This CDR3 has 16 residues. V was shortened by 3 bases and J by 3 bases, with 15 bases between the two germline ends. The CDR3 nucleotides are TGTGCCACCAGCAGTGGGGACATCGCTCGTGGAAACACCATATATTTT. This codes for CATSSGDIARGNTIYF.

The V call is TRBV5-1, the J call TRBJ2-6, with D maybe TRBD2 (5 bases). Per the germline V gene, CDR1 is SGHRS and CDR2 is YFSETQ. This CDR3 is built from 16 residues. Trimming left V 5 bases short and J 0 bases short, with 12 bases between. The CDR3 coding sequence is TGCGCCAGCAGGGCTGACGGGATCTCTGGGGCCAACGTCCTGACTTTC. Its protein product is CASRADGISGANVLTF. Full variable domain (remainder filled in from reference TRBV5-1 and TRBJ2-6): KAGVTQTPRYLIKTRGQQVTLSCSPISGHRSVSWYQQTPGQGLQFLFEYFSETQRNKGNFPGRFSGRQFSNSRSEMNVSTLELGDSALYLCASRADGISGANVLTFGAGSRLTVL.

The rearrangement uses TRBV5-1 and TRBJ2-6, with D possibly being TRBD1 (5 bases). Trimming pared 3 bases from V and 1 base from J, leaving 20 bases between. The CDR3 consists of 19 residues. Germline CDR1 is SGHRS and CDR2 is YFSETQ. CDR3 protein: CASSSTAMTAGSGANVLTF. The CDR3 nucleotides are TGCGCCAGCAGCTCGACCGCGATGACAGCCGGATCTGGGGCCAACGTCCTGACTTTC.

The chain couples TRBV19 to TRBJ2-7; the D is unclear. Germline V gene sequence: CDR1 LNHDA, CDR2 SQIVND (reference sequence). This CDR3 contains 12 residues. V lost 10 bases and J lost 1, with 11 bases in between. The CDR3 DNA follows: TGTGCCACCCTAGGAAGTTCCTACGAGCAGTACTTC. The encoded protein is CATLGSSYEQYF.

This clone was seen a handful of times. The rearrangement uses TRBV6-2 or TRBV6-3 and TRBJ1-1, with TRBD1 identical over 9 bases. From germline, CDR1 is MNHEY and CDR2 SVGEGT. The trim removed 6 bases at V and 8 bases at J, leaving 13 bases unmatched. This CDR3 comprises 15 residues. CDR3 sequence reads: CASSPPGTGRLEAFF. CDR3 nucleotides: TGTGCCAGCAGCCCCCCCGGGACAGGGCGCTTGGAAGCTTTCTTT.

The CDR3: CASSLSQKETQYF. CDR3 bases: TGTGCCAGCAGTTTAAGTCAGAAAGAGACCCAGTACTTC. This chain uses TRBV28 with TRBJ2-5; D is undetermined. CDR3 length: 13 amino acids. Germline lookup yields CDR1 MDHEN and CDR2 SYDVKM. V lost 2 bases and J lost 3, with 7 bases in between. Using reference TRBV28 and TRBJ2-5 for the parts outside the CDR3, the full variable domain is DVKVTQSSRYLVKRTGEKVFLECVQDMDHENMFWYRQDPGLGLRLIYFSYDVKMKEKGDIPEGYSVSREKKERFSLILESASTNQTSMYLCASSLSQKETQYFGPGTRLLVL.

The chain recombines TRBV16 with TRBJ2-3, with TRBD2 identical over 15 bases. V shed 4 bases and J 3 bases; nucleotides not matched to a gene: 5. Germline CDR1 is KGHSY and CDR2 is FQNENV. CDR3 size: 17 residues. CDR3 region: CASSPPGLAGGTDTQYF. The CDR3 bases are TGTGCCAGCAGCCCTCCGGGACTAGCGGGGGGAACAGATACGCAGTATTTT.

The gene calls are TRBV7-2 and TRBJ2-1; maybe TRBD2 (6 bases). Trimming pared 5 bases from V and 4 bases from J, leaving 12 bases between. Germline CDR1 SGHTA, CDR2 FQGNSA. This CDR3 has 14 residues. The CDR3 loop is CASSMGLPYNEQFF. DNA for the CDR3: TGTGCCAGCAGCATGGGACTCCCTTACAATGAGCAGTTCTTC.

In its sample, this clone was seen once. The V and J genes are TRBV2 and TRBJ2-7; the D gene is possibly TRBD2 (6 bases). The CDR3 is made up of 12 amino acids. CDR1 and CDR2 (germline): SNHLY, FYNNEI. Trimming removed 9 bases at V and 0 bases at J, with 9 bases between. DNA for the CDR3: TGTGCCAGAGGGAGGCTCTCCTACGAGCAGTACTTC. As protein: CARGRLSYEQYF.

The V gene is TRBV13, the J gene TRBJ2-7, with TRBD1 matching 10 bases. The V and J ends lost 5 bases and 7 bases, in that order; junction bases with no gene match: 8. CDR3 length: 14 residues. Germline V gives CDR1 PRHDT, CDR2 FYEKMQ (reference sequence). CDR3 in DNA: TGTGCCAGCAGCCATAGACAGGGGGCGGTTGAGCAGTACTTC. Its protein is CASSHRQGAVEQYF.

The V call is TRBV11-2, the J call TRBJ2-3, with a tentative D call TRBD2 (5 bases). This CDR3 has 13 residues. Germline V lookup: CDR1 SGHAT, CDR2 FQNNGV. Trimming removed 6 bases at V and 1 base at J, with 8 bases between. The CDR3: CASRLSGTDTQYF. CDR3 coding DNA: TGTGCCAGCAGACTTAGCGGCACAGATACGCAGTATTTT.

The chain has TRBV7-3 and TRBJ2-3, with 9 bases lining up with TRBD2. J was trimmed by 1 base and V by 2 bases; bases with no gene match: 4. CDR3 length: 16 amino acids. Germline CDR1 is SGHTA and CDR2 is FQGTGA. CDR3 residues: CASSLRRTSGTDTQYF. The CDR3 DNA follows: TGTGCCAGCAGCTTACGGAGGACTAGCGGCACAGATACGCAGTATTTT.

In DNA, the CDR3 is TGCAGCGTTGATGGCGTGGGGCCGGGTGGCTACACCTTC. Protein: CSVDGVGPGGYTF. The chain combines TRBV29-1 with TRBJ1-2; D may be TRBD1 (5 bases). Trimming took off 3 bases at V and 7 bases at J, with 15 bases between the two ends. Per the germline V gene, CDR1 is SQVTM and CDR2 is ANQGSEA. The CDR3 loop spans 13 amino acids.

The chain has TRBV18 and TRBJ1-1; 9 nucleotides line up with TRBD1. The CDR3 is made up of 15 amino acids. The germline V gene encodes CDR1 KGHSH and CDR2 LQKENI. V was pared by 7 bases and J by 5 bases, with 11 bases of the junction left unmatched. In DNA form, the CDR3 reads TGTGCCAGCTTTACAGGACAGGGGATGGGAACTGAAGCTTTCTTT. This gives the protein CASFTGQGMGTEAFF.